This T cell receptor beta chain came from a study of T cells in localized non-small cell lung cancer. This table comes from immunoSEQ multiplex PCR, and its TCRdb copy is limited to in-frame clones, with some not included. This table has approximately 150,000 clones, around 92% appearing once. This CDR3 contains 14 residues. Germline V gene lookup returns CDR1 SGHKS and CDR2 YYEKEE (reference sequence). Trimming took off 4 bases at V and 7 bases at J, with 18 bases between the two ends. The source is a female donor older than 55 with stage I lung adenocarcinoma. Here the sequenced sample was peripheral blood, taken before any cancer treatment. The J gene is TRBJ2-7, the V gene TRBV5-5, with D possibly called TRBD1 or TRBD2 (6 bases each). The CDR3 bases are TGTGCCAGCAGCCCCTCGGGGGCAACGGGGGAGCAGTACTTC. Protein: CASSPSGATGEQYF.